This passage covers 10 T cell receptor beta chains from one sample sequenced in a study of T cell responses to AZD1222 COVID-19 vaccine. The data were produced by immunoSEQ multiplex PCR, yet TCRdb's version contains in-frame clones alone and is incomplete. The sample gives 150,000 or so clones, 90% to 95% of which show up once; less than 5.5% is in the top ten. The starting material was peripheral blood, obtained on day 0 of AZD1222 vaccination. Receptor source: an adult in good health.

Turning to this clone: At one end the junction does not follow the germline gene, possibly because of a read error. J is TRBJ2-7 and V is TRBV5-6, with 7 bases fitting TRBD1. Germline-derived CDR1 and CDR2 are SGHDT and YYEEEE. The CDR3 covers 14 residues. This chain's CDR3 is CASTLTGTNYEQYF. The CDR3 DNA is TGTGCCAGCACCTTGACAGGGACAAACTACGAGCAGTACTTC.

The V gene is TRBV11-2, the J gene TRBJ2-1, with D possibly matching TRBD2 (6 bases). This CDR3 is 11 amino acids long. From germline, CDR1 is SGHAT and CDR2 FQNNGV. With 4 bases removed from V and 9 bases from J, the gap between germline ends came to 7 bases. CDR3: CASSYGGEQFF. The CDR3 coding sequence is TGTGCCAGCAGCTACGGGGGTGAGCAGTTCTTC.

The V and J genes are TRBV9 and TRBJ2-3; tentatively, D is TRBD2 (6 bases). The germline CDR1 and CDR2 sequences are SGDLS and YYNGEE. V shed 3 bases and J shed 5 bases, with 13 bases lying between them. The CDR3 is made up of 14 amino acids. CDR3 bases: TGTGCCAGCAGCGGGGGACTCTTCGAAGATACGCAGTATTTT. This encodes CASSGGLFEDTQYF.

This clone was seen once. The CDR3 DNA is TGTGCCAGCAGCTTTGACTCCTACGAGCAGTACTTC. The encoded protein is CASSFDSYEQYF. The V and J genes are TRBV7-9 and TRBJ2-7, with D hard to call. Looked up from germline, CDR1 is SEHNR and CDR2 is FQNEAQ (reference sequence). The CDR3 covers 12 residues. The V end lost 3 bases, the J end lost 0 bases, and 3 bases lay between the germline ends.

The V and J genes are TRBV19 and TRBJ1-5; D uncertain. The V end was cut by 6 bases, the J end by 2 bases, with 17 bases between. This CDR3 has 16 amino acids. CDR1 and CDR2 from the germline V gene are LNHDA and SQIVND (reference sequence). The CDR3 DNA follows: TGTGCCAGTAGCTACTCTATGACCTTTCGCAATCAGCCCCAGCATTTT. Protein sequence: CASSYSMTFRNQPQHF.

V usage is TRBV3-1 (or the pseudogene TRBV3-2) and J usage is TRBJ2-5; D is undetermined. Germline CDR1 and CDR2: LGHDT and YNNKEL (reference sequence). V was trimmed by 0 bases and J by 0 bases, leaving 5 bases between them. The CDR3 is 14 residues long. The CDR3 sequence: CASSQEYYQETQYF. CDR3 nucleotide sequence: TGTGCCAGCAGCCAAGAGTATTACCAAGAGACCCAGTACTTC.

The CDR3 here is CASSSPSGRAEHEQYF. The CDR3 region has the DNA TGTGCCAGCAGCTCCCCCAGCGGGAGGGCCGAGCACGAGCAGTACTTC. The V call is TRBV7-9, the J call TRBJ2-7; 10 bases agree with TRBD2. CDR3 length equals 16 residues. The germline V gene has CDR1 SEHNR and CDR2 FQNEAQ (reference sequence). The ends lost 4 bases at V and 5 bases at J; junction bases unmatched: 11.

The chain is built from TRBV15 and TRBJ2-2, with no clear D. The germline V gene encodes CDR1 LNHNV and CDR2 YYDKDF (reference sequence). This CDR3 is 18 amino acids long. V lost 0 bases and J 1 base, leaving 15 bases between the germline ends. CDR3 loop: CATSRDLSQRMNTGELFF. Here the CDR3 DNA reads TGTGCCACCAGCAGAGATCTTTCGCAGAGGATGAACACCGGGGAGCTGTTTTTT.

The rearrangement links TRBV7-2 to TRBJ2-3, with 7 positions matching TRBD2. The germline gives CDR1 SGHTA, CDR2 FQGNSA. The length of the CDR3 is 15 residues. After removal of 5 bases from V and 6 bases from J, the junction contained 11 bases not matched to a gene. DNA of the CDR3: TGTGCCAGCAGCCCCGCTCTCGGGAGGTTGGATACGCAGTATTTT. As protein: CASSPALGRLDTQYF. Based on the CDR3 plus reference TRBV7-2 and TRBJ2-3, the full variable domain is GAGVSQSPSNKVTEKGKDVELRCDPISGHTALYWYRQSLGQGLEFLIYFQGNSAPDKSGLPSDRFSAERTGGSVSTLTIQRTQQEDSAVYLCASSPALGRLDTQYFGPGTRLTVL.

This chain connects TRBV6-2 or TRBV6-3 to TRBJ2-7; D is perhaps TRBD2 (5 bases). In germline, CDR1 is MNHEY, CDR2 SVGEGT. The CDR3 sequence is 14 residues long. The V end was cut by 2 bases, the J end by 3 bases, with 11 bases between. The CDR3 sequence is CASSYVSGNYEQYF. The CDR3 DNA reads TGTGCCAGCAGTTACGTTTCGGGGAACTACGAGCAGTACTTC.